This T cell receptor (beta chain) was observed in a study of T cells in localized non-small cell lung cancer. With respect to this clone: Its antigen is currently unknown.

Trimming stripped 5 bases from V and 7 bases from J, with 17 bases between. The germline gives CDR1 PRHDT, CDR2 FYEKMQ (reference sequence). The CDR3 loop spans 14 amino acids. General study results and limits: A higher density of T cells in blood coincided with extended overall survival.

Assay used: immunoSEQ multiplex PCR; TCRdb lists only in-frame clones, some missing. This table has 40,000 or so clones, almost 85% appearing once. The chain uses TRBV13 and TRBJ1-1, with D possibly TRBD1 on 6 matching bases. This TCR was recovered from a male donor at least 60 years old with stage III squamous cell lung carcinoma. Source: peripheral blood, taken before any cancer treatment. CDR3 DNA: TGTGCCAGCAGCCGCCCCGGGACACTCAGTGAAGCTTTCTTT. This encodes CASSRPGTLSEAFF.